A selection of T cell receptor beta chains follows, all from one sample in a study of cytomegalovirus exposure and HLA in healthy donors. Clones were sequenced by immunoSEQ multiplex PCR, and TCRdb holds only the in-frame ones, with some missing. The table has about 160,000 clones, approximately 70% seen once. The source material was PBMCs. The receptors come from a man between 35 and 55 years old in good health and CMV-seropositive. CDR3s include the opening cysteine and the closing phenylalanine or tryptophan. The order of the fields is V gene, J gene, D gene, CDR3 length, clone size, CDR3 DNA, CDR3 protein. The D gene is left open where the match is weak. A clone size is listed for some rows: how often the clone was seen (once, few, many), or a class if it is expanded.

TRBV7-6,TRBJ2-3,TRBD2,15,.,TGTGCCAGCAGCTTAGCGCTAGCGGGGCGTGATACGCAGTATTTT,CASSLALAGRDTQYF
TRBV7-9,TRBJ2-5,.,12,few,TGTTCCAGCAGCCCCTCGTCCGAGACCCAGTACTTC,CSSSPSSETQYF
TRBV4-3,TRBJ1-1,.,13,few,TGCGCCAGCAGCCAAAGGGCGGGAACTGAAGCTTTCTTT,CASSQRAGTEAFF
TRBV25-1,TRBJ1-4,.,12,.,TGTGCCAGCAGTGAGACCAGGGAAAAACTGTTTTTT,CASSETREKLFF
TRBV7-3,TRBJ2-1,TRBD2,15,.,TGTGCCAGCAGCTTACTAGCGGGAGGCTACAATGAGCAGTTCTTC,CASSLLAGGYNEQFF
TRBV29-1,TRBJ1-2,TRBD1,12,.,TGCAGCGTTGAGGACAGGGGGCGTGGCTACACCTTC,CSVEDRGRGYTF
TRBV27,TRBJ2-3,.,16,.,TGTGCCAGCAGTTCCCCGGGCGGGGACCGCACAGATACGCAGTATTTT,CASSSPGGDRTDTQYF
TRBV6-7,TRBJ1-2,TRBD1,16,.,TGTGCCAGCAATCTCCAGCGGGACAGGGATGTTGGTGGCTACACCTTC,CASNLQRDRDVGGYTF
TRBV10-2,TRBJ2-7,TRBD1,15,.,TGCGCCAGCAGGGGGGAGGGACAGGGGGCTTACGAGCAGTACTTC,CASRGEGQGAYEQYF
TRBV6-1,TRBJ1-3,.,18,.,TGTGCCAGCAGTGAAGCGGTAGGGACACGAAACTCTGGAAACACCATATATTTT,CASSEAVGTRNSGNTIYF
TRBV28,TRBJ2-7,.,13,.,TGTGCCAGCAGTTCGCGGGCGTCCTACGAGCAGTACTTC,CASSSRASYEQYF
TRBV7-2,TRBJ2-7,.,13,.,TGTGCCAGCAGCTTAGACAGCACCTACGAGCAGTACTTC,CASSLDSTYEQYF
TRBV6-6,TRBJ1-2,.,12,once,TGTGCCAGCAGTGGTGGGGGGTTGGGCTACACCTTC,CASSGGGLGYTF
TRBV4-1,TRBJ2-7,.,17,.,TGCGCCAGCAGCCAAGGCCTCACCGGCAGGGGCACCTACGAGCAGTACTTC,CASSQGLTGRGTYEQYF
TRBV2,TRBJ1-2,.,16,.,TGTGCCAGCAGCGCGATATATACTATGACTAACTATGGCTACACCTTC,CASSAIYTMTNYGYTF
TRBV19,TRBJ1-4,TRBD1,17,.,TGTGCCAGTAGTGCCCGGGACAGGGGGCCCATTAATGAAAAACTGTTTTTT,CASSARDRGPINEKLFF
TRBV6-4,TRBJ2-3,TRBD1,15,.,TGTGCCAGCAGTGTGGACAGGGGGCGCACAGATACGCAGTATTTT,CASSVDRGRTDTQYF
TRBV6-5,TRBJ2-7,TRBD1,14,.,TGTGCCAGCGGATACGGACAGGGGGCTATGGAGCAGTACTTC,CASGYGQGAMEQYF
TRBV7-9,TRBJ1-1,.,16,.,TGTGCCAGCACCAACGGTCCCGGAGTAATGAGCACTGAAGCTTTCTTT,CASTNGPGVMSTEAFF